This T cell receptor (beta chain) derives from a study of blood T cell repertoires in COVID-19. The wider study: PBMCs, B-cell-depleted T cells, or T cells were the source of the cDNA or gDNA that made up the material.

The protocol was immunoSEQ multiplex PCR, while the TCRdb copy is restricted to in-frame clones and leaves out a portion. The sample contains about 29,000 clones, less than 90% of which appear only once. This clone was observed a single time. V lost 1 base and J lost 5; bases outside the gene matches: 10. The CDR3 is 18 residues long. Looked up from germline, CDR1 is SGHVS and CDR2 is FNYEAQ. The sample was peripheral blood. V is TRBV7-6 and J is TRBJ2-5; 13 bases line up with TRBD2. This receptor was taken from a man older than 75 with active COVID-19. The CDR3 is CASSLGKRLAGGGETQYF. The CDR3 DNA is TGTGCCAGCAGCTTAGGCAAAAGACTAGCGGGGGGCGGGGAGACCCAGTACTTC. Supplemented by reference TRBV7-6 and TRBJ2-5, the full variable domain reads GAGVSQSPRYKVTKRGQDVALRCDPISGHVSLYWYRQALGQGPEFLTYFNYEAQQDKSGLPNDRFSAERPEGSISTLTIQRTEQRDSAMYRCASSLGKRLAGGGETQYFGPGTRLLVL.